These T cell receptor beta chains were read from a single sample in a study of CD8 T cells in ankylosing spondylitis. TCRdb itself ran the 5' RACE reads through MiXCR, one entry per CDR3 protein. Here the sample spans around 300,000 distinct CDR3 sequences, under 15% being singletons. Sequenced: blood, either unsorted or a sorted T cell fraction (not recorded which). The origin of the receptors is a male donor with ankylosing spondylitis or in good health (not recorded which). CDR3s include the opening cysteine and the closing phenylalanine or tryptophan. The D gene is left open where the match is weak. Clone size appears in some rows only: once, few, many, or a class for an expanded clone.

j_call d_call clone_size v_call cdr3_nt cdr3_aa
TRBJ2-3 TRBD1 few TRBV5-6 TGTGCCAGCAGCGCAGACAGGGGAGGATCAGATACGCAGTATTTT CASSADRGGSDTQYF
TRBJ2-7 TRBD1 many TRBV20-1 TGCAGTGCTACCTACAGGGGCTCTACCTACGAGCAGTACTTC CSATYRGSTYEQYF
TRBJ2-1 - few TRBV25-1 TGTGCCAGCAGTGAAGTAAGTGGAACCCTCTACAATGAGCAGTTCTTC CASSEVSGTLYNEQFF
TRBJ2-5 TRBD2 - TRBV19 TGTGCCAGTAGTATAGAGGCGGGGGTGGTGACCCAGTACTTC CASSIEAGVVTQYF
TRBJ1-2 - - TRBV11-1 TGTGCCAGCAGCTCCGGAGGGATGGAGAACTATGGCTACACCTTC CASSSGGMENYGYTF
TRBJ2-3 TRBD2 - TRBV30 TGTGCCTGGAGTTATAGCGGGGCTAGCACAGATACGCAGTATTTT CAWSYSGASTDTQYF
TRBJ1-1 - few TRBV20-1 TGCAGTGCTAGAGACCCTCGGACGGACACTGAAGCTTTCTTT CSARDPRTDTEAFF
TRBJ2-7 - few TRBV10-3 TGTGCCATCAGTGTTAACGCCTACGAGCAGTACTTC CAISVNAYEQYF
TRBJ2-2 - - TRBV7-9 TGTGCCAGCAGCCCAGTCGTCAGAGCCGGGGAGCTGTTTTTT CASSPVVRAGELFF
TRBJ1-5 - - TRBV12-3/TRBV12-4 TGTGCCAGCAGTGATACTAGCAATCAGCCCCAGCATTTT CASSDTSNQPQHF
TRBJ2-6 - - TRBV5-1 TGCGCCAGCAGCTCTGGCTCTGGGGCCAACGTCCTGACTTTC CASSSGSGANVLTF
TRBJ2-1 - few TRBV2 TGTGCCAGCAGTGTGGTCATTCCCGATGAGCAGTTCTTC CASSVVIPDEQFF
TRBJ2-3 TRBD2 few TRBV7-8 TGTGCCAGCAGCTCCCCAATTAGCGGGGGCACAGATACGCAGTATTTT CASSSPISGGTDTQYF
TRBJ2-7 TRBD2 few TRBV15 TGTGCCACCAGCAGAGGGGGAGGGAACTACGAGCAGTACTTC CATSRGGGNYEQYF
TRBJ1-1 TRBD1 - TRBV5-5 TGTGCCAGCAGCCTACAAATGGGACAGACGAACACTGAAGCTTTCTTT CASSLQMGQTNTEAFF
TRBJ1-1 - - TRBV29-1 TGCAGCGCCTCAGGCGATTACACTGAAGCTTTCTTT CSASGDYTEAFF
TRBJ1-4 TRBD1 many TRBV10-3 TGTGCCATCAAACCGGGACAGGGTACGGAAAAACTGTTTTTT CAIKPGQGTEKLFF
TRBJ2-3 - - TRBV5-1 TGCGCCAGCAGATTAGGGGATCCCACAGATACGCAGTATTTT CASRLGDPTDTQYF
TRBJ1-1 - - TRBV7-9 TGTGCCAGCAGCGGGGTGGGGGTCAACACTGAAGCTTTCTTT CASSGVGVNTEAFF
TRBJ1-2 - few TRBV12-3/TRBV12-4 TGTGCCAGCAGTCCCGGGGTACATGGCTACACCTTC CASSPGVHGYTF
TRBJ2-3 - few TRBV7-2 TGTGCCAGCAAATCGGGGGGACAAGATACGCAGTATTTT CASKSGGQDTQYF
TRBJ1-1 - - TRBV7-9 TGTGCCAGCAGCGCCGGGGGAGCGGCTTTCTTT CASSAGGAAFF
TRBJ1-1 TRBD1 many TRBV5-1 TGCGCCAGCAGCTCCGACAGGGGGCTAGGGTTCACTGAAGCTTTCTTT CASSSDRGLGFTEAFF
TRBJ1-2 - few TRBV2 TGTGCCAGCACTGTAGAAGGCAGGGTGTACTATGGCTACACCTTC CASTVEGRVYYGYTF
TRBJ2-3 - - TRBV9 TGTGCCAGCAGCGGTAGAGGGGTAAGGAGACAGCCAGCCCGCACAGATACGCAGTATTTT CASSGRGVRRQPARTDTQYF
TRBJ2-5 TRBD2 - TRBV10-3 TGTGCCACGAAGGGTGGGCTAGCGGGAGTCGGGTCAGAGACCCAGTACTTC CATKGGLAGVGSETQYF
TRBJ2-5 - few TRBV27 TGTGCCAGCTCGGCTTTCGGTGGGACCGGTGAGACCCAGTACTTC CASSAFGGTGETQYF
TRBJ2-1 - - TRBV18 TGTGCCAGCTCACTTGGGGACGGTTCCAACCAGGGGCAGTTCTTC CASSLGDGSNQGQFF
TRBJ2-7 TRBD1 - TRBV12-3/TRBV12-4 TGTGCCAGCAGTTTTACAGGGGGCGAGCAGTACTTC CASSFTGGEQYF
TRBJ1-5 TRBD1 - TRBV6-6 TGTGCCAGCAGTTATACAGGGGGTCAGCCCCAGCATTTT CASSYTGGQPQHF
TRBJ2-7 TRBD1 few TRBV3-1 TGTGCCAGCAGCCGGGACAGGGCTTTCTACGAGCAGTACTTC CASSRDRAFYEQYF
TRBJ2-5 TRBD2 few TRBV3-1 TGTGCCAGCAGCCAAAGTTCGGGGGGGGAGACCCAGTACTTC CASSQSSGGETQYF
TRBJ1-6 - many TRBV27 TGTGCCAGCAGCCGGAGGGAGGGCTCACCCCTCCACTTT CASSRREGSPLHF
TRBJ2-2 TRBD2 - TRBV6-5 TGTGCCAGCAGTTACGGGTTAGCGGGAGGGGACACCGGGGAGCTGTTTTTT CASSYGLAGGDTGELFF
TRBJ1-1 - many TRBV29-1 TGCAGCGGCGAACGGGGGGGGAACCCTGAAGCTTTCTTT CSGERGGNPEAFF
TRBJ1-6 - - TRBV4-2 TGTGCCAGCAGCCAAGATAGGGCAGCCGATTCACCCCTCCACTTT CASSQDRAADSPLHF
TRBJ2-1 - few TRBV11-2 TGTGCCAGCAGCTTAAGCGAGGGAGTCCGGAATGAGCAGTTCTTC CASSLSEGVRNEQFF
TRBJ2-3 TRBD2 few TRBV12-3/TRBV12-4 TGTGCCAGCAGCCGCACTAGAGCGGGGGGTCGGTATACGCAGTATTTT CASSRTRAGGRYTQYF
TRBJ2-2 TRBD1 - TRBV2 TGTGCCAGCGCGGGACAGGGGGCGCGGACCGGGGAGCTGTTTTTT CASAGQGARTGELFF
TRBJ2-5 - few TRBV9 TGTGCCAGCAGCGTTGGTGGGGAGACCCAGTACTTC CASSVGGETQYF
TRBJ2-5 TRBD2 - TRBV5-1 TGCGCCAGCAGCTCTTCTAGCGGGGCCCGTCAAGAGACCCAGTACTTC CASSSSSGARQETQYF
TRBJ2-5 TRBD2 - TRBV3-1 TGTGCCTGCAGCCGGTTGACTAGCGGGCAAGAGACCCAGTACTTC CACSRLTSGQETQYF
TRBJ1-1 - - TRBV2 TGTGCCAGCAGTACGAATGGAGCTGAAGCTTTCTTT CASSTNGAEAFF
TRBJ2-7 - few TRBV5-1 TGCGCCAGCAGCTTGGTTGCCAGTCCCTCCTACGAGCAGTACTTC CASSLVASPSYEQYF
TRBJ2-7 - - TRBV6-1 TGTGCCAGCAGCCGTTTGGTGGGAGGCTCCTACGAGCAGTACTTC CASSRLVGGSYEQYF
TRBJ2-1 TRBD2 few TRBV10-1 TGCGCCAGCAGTGAGCCTGGGGGGGTTATGTACAATGAGCAGTTCTTC CASSEPGGVMYNEQFF
TRBJ2-3 TRBD1 - TRBV4-2 TGTGCCAGCAGCTCAACGACAGGGAGCACAGATACGCAGTATTTT CASSSTTGSTDTQYF
TRBJ1-1 TRBD1 many TRBV10-3 TGTGCCATCAGTGAGTCTACAGGGGTGGGCACTGAAGCTTTCTTT CAISESTGVGTEAFF
TRBJ2-1 - - TRBV6-5 TGTGCCAGCAAGAAGATGGGTGAGCAGTTCTTC CASKKMGEQFF
TRBJ1-5 - many TRBV12-3/TRBV12-4 TGTGCCAGCAGGAGGGGAAATAGCAATCAGCCCCAGCATTTT CASRRGNSNQPQHF
TRBJ1-5 - few TRBV4-1 TGCGCCAGCAGCCAAGGGGGGGAGCGGGTCAATCAGCCCCAGCATTTT CASSQGGERVNQPQHF
TRBJ2-7 - - TRBV5-6 TGTGCCAGCATCCCCTCCGGACAAAGAGGTTCGGGGAACCCCTACGAGCAGTACTTC CASIPSGQRGSGNPYEQYF
TRBJ1-1 - few TRBV15 TGTGCCACCAGCGTAGACGGGGGTAACACTGAAGCTTTCTTT CATSVDGGNTEAFF
TRBJ2-7 TRBD1 few TRBV10-3 TGTGCCATCAGTGAGTACGCCGGGACAGGGAAGGGTGAGCAGTACTTC CAISEYAGTGKGEQYF